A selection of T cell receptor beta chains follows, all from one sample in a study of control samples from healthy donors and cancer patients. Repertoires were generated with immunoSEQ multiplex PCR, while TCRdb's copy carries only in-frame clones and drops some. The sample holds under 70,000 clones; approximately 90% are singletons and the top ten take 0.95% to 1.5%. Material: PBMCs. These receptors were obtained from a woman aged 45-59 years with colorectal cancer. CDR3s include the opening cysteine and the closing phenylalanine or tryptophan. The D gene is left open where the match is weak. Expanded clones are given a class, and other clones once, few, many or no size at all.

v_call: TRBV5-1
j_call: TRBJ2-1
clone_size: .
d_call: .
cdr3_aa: CASSFSGSSYNEQFF

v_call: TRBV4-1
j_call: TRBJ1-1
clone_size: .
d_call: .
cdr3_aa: CASSVGIVTEAFF

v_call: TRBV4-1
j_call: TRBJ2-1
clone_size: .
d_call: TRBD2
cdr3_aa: CASSQMTSGRGNEQFF

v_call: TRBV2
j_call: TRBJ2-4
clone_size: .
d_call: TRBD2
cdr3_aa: CASNVGGGYAKNIQYF

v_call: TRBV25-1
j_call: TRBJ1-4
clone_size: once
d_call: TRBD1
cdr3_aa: CASSEDTGTGTEKLFF

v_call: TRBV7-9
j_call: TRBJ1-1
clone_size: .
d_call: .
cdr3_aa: CASSTQPNTEAFF

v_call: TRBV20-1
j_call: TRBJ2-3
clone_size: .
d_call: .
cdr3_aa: CSASPETIATDTQYF

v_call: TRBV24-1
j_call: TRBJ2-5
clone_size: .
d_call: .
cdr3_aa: CATSDGGGETQYF

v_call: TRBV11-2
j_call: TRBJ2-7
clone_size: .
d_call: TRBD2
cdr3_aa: CASSLDPGLEIYEQYF

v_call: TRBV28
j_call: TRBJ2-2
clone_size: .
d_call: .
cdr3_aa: CASSGNSNTGELFF

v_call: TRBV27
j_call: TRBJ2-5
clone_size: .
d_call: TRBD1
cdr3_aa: CASRSTGGQETQYF

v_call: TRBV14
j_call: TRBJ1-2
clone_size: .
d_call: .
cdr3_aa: CASSQYTSGGYTF

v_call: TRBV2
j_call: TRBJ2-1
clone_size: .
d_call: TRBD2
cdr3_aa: CASSPDQGLGMVFF

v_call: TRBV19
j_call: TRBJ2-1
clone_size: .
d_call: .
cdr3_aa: CASRGATYEQFF

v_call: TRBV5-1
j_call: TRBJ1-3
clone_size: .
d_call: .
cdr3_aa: CASSMSSGNTIYF

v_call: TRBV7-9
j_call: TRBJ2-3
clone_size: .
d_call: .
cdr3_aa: CASSLAGGTDTQYF

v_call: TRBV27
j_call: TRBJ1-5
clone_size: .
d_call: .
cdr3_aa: CASSLSRGAGDQPQHF

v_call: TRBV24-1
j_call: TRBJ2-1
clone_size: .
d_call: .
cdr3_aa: CATSDLKWDGNNEQFF

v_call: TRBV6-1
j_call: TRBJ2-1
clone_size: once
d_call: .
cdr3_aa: CASSDLYAPNEQFF

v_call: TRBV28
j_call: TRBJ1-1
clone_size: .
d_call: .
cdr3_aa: CASSTYWGENTEAFF

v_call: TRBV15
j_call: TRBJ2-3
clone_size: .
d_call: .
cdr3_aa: CATSRGIPGSSTDTQYF

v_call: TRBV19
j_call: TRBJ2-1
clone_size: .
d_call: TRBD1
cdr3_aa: CATLPRTGEGDEQFF

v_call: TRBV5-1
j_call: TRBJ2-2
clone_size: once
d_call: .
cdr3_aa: CASSITGELFF

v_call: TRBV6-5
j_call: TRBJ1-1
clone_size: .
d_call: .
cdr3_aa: CASSYTDSTEAFF